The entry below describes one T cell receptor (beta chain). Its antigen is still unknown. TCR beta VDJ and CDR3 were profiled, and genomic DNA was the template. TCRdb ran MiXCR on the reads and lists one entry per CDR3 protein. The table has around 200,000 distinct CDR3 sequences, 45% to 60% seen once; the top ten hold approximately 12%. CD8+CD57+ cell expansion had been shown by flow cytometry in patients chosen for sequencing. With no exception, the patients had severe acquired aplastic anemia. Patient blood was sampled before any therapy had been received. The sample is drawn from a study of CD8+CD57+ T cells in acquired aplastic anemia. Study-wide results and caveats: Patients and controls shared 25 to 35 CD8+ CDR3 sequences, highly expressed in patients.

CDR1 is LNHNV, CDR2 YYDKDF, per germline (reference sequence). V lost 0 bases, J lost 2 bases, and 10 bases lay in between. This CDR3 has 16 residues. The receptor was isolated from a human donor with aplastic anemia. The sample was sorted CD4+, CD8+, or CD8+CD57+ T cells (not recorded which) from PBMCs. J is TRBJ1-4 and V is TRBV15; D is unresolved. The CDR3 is CATSRDRPATNEKLFF. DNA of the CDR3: TGTGCCACCAGCAGAGACCGACCCGCGACTAATGAAAAACTGTTTTTT. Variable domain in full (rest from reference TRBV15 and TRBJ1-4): DAMVIQNPRYQVTQFGKPVTLSCSQTLNHNVMYWYQQKSSQAPKLLFHYYDKDFNNEADTPDNFQSRRPNTSFCFLDIRSPGLGDTAMYLCATSRDRPATNEKLFFGSGTQLSVL.